This T cell receptor (beta chain) was profiled in a study of T-cell memory formation after mild COVID-19. Study results and caveats: Clones contracting day 15 to 85 were balanced CD4/CD8; later expanders leaned CD4+. Of the contracting clones, CD4+ ones lay mainly in CM and EM, and CD8+ ones in EMRA. Cross-reactive memory seemingly joined, as some responding clones were found in pre-infection memory.

Researchers used 5'RACE with constant-segment primers to make TCR alpha and TCR beta cDNA libraries that carry sample barcodes and UMIs. MiXCR, run by TCRdb on the 5' RACE reads, gives a single entry per CDR3 protein. The data hold just over 150,000 distinct CDR3 sequences, with about a third observed a single time. This clonotype was picked up many times. As yet, its antigen is unknown. Sequence at one end of the junction differs from germline and may be a read error. CDR1 is SSHAT and CDR2 is FNYEAQ in the germline V gene (reference sequence). CDR3 length: 11 amino acids. The receptor was isolated from an adult woman who had mild COVID-19 (a few samples of this study predate the infection). Cell type and time point are not known. Specimen: PBMCs or a T cell subset sorted from them (not recorded which). V usage is TRBV7-7 and J usage is TRBJ2-1; D unclear. CDR3 bases: TGTGCTAGCAGCACCCCCCATGAGCAGTTCTTC. Translation: CASSTPHEQFF.